Each of the 13 T cell receptor beta chains below was sequenced from the same sample in a study of neurological immune-mediated disorders. Each CDR3 protein gets one entry after TCRdb re-called the 5' RACE reads with MiXCR. This table holds fewer than 60,000 distinct CDR3 sequences, about 3.8% found once. The sequenced sample was PBMCs. The receptors were sampled from a man in his sixties with multiple sclerosis.

This clonotype showed up many times. This chain connects TRBV5-1 to TRBJ2-7; 9 bases align to TRBD1. Germline CDR1 and CDR2: SGHRS and YFSETQ. The CDR3 totals 14 residues. V dropped 1 base and J dropped 3; count of bases not matched to a gene: 2. CDR3 DNA: TGCGCCAGCAGCTTGAGGACAGGGGACTACGAGCAGTACTTC. Translated: CASSLRTGDYEQYF.

This clonotype was seen at least ten times. V usage is TRBV5-4 and J usage is TRBJ2-1; D call uncertain. This CDR3 region has 12 residues. Germline V CDR1 and CDR2: SGHNT, YYREEE (reference sequence). Deletions cut 0 bases from V and 6 bases from J, with 4 bases between. CDR3 in DNA: TGTGCCAGCAGCTTGGCCTCCAATGAGCAGTTCTTC. Translated, it gives CASSLASNEQFF.

This clonotype has at least ten counts. A much larger clone lies one base from this, so it may be a read error. The V gene is TRBV28, the J gene TRBJ2-7; possibly TRBD1 or TRBD2 for D (6 bases each). Trimming stripped 1 base from V and 7 bases from J, with 14 bases between. Germline CDR1 MDHEN, CDR2 SYDVKM. There are 14 residues in the CDR3. The CDR3 sequence: CASSLLGGGKEQYF. CDR3 DNA: TGTGCCAGCAGTTTATTGGGGGGCGGCAAAGAGCAGTACTTC.

The chain recombines TRBV20-1 with TRBJ2-1, with D possibly matching TRBD2 (6 bases). V lost 3 bases, J lost 2 bases, and 8 bases lay in between. The CDR3 extends over 13 amino acids. Germline V CDR1 and CDR2: DFQATT, SNEGSKA (reference sequence). In DNA, the CDR3 is TGCAGTGCTAGTCGCGGGACCTACAATGAGCAGTTCTTC. Protein product: CSASRGTYNEQFF.

This clonotype was picked up many times. The chain recombines TRBV4-2 with TRBJ2-2, with unresolved D. This CDR3 comprises 15 residues. Trimming removed 0 bases from V and 2 bases from J, with 7 bases in between. The germline V gene encodes CDR1 LGHNA and CDR2 YNFKEQ. The CDR3 loop reads CASSQDRHNTGELFF. CDR3 DNA: TGTGCCAGCAGCCAAGATCGGCACAACACCGGGGAGCTGTTTTTT.

Worth noting for this clonotype: This may be a read error, as it is one base from a much larger clone. The rearrangement joins TRBV20-1 to TRBJ1-3; perhaps TRBD1 as D (5 bases). CDR1 is DFQATT and CDR2 is SNEGSKA in the germline V gene (reference sequence). The CDR3 has 12 amino acids. Trimming cost V 8 bases and J 10 bases, with 18 bases left between them. CDR3 loop: CSSQGEGETIYF. CDR3 nucleotides: TGCAGTTCCCAGGGTGAAGGGGAAACCATATATTTT.

This clonotype turned up a few times. Possible read error: a much larger clone is one base away. The rearrangement uses TRBV15 and TRBJ1-5; D is uncertain. Germline V CDR1 and CDR2: LNHNV, YYDKDF (reference sequence). The CDR3 covers 13 residues. CDR3 bases: TGTGCCAACAGCCTCCTGGGCAATCAGCCCCAGCATTTT. The encoded protein is CANSLLGNQPQHF. The full variable domain, completed using reference TRBV15 and TRBJ1-5, is DAMVIQNPRYQVTQFGKPVTLSCSQTLNHNVMYWYQQKSSQAPKLLFHYYDKDFNNEADTPDNFQSRRPNTSFCFLDIRSPGLGDTAMYLCANSLLGNQPQHFGDGTRLSIL.

This clonotype was seen repeatedly, ten times or more. V gene TRBV6-2 or TRBV6-3 combines with J gene TRBJ1-6; D might be TRBD1 (6 bases). From germline, CDR1 is MNHEY and CDR2 SVGEGT. CDR3 length equals 16 residues. Trimming took off 0 bases at V and 10 bases at J, with 16 bases between the two ends. The CDR3 reads CASSYSQGWGRSPLHF. The DNA of the CDR3 is TGTGCCAGCAGTTACTCGCAGGGGTGGGGTCGATCACCCCTCCACTTT.

This clonotype has ten or more counts. The rearrangement joins TRBV5-6 to TRBJ2-1; 7 bases fit TRBD2. This CDR3 has 11 amino acids. Germline CDR1 and CDR2: SGHDT and YYEEEE. V trimming: 3 bases; J trimming: 9 bases; junction bases outside the gene matches: 0. CDR3 loop: CASSSGGEQFF. The CDR3 bases are TGTGCCAGCAGCTCGGGGGGTGAGCAGTTCTTC.

This clonotype showed up many times. The chain links TRBV20-1 to TRBJ2-7; D unresolved. CDR1 is DFQATT and CDR2 is SNEGSKA in the germline V gene (reference sequence). The V end was cut by 3 bases, the J end by 0 bases, with 12 bases between. This CDR3 is 14 amino acids long. The DNA for the CDR3 is TGCAGTGCTAGTCGAGGTATCGGCTCCTACGAGCAGTACTTC. Protein product: CSASRGIGSYEQYF.

At least ten counts were recorded for this clonotype. This rearrangement joins TRBV12-3 or TRBV12-4 to TRBJ2-1, with a possible D match to TRBD2 (6 bases). V was pared by 5 bases and J by 6 bases, with 17 bases between. CDR3 length: 15 amino acids. The CDR3 is CASSPRRDVTNEQFF. The CDR3 bases are TGTGCCAGCAGTCCGAGGCGGGACGTCACCAATGAGCAGTTCTTC.

In its sample, this clonotype was seen many times. V usage is TRBV5-5 and J usage is TRBJ2-7; D is unresolved. Per germline, CDR1 SGHKS and CDR2 YYEKEE (reference sequence). The CDR3 loop spans 12 amino acids. Between the trimmed V and J ends, which lost 4 bases and 6 bases, there was a span of 11 bases. CDR3 DNA: TGTGCCAGCAGCACGGTGGTCGGCGAGCAGTACTTC. This encodes CASSTVVGEQYF.

This clonotype has ten or more counts. The chain recombines TRBV20-1 with TRBJ1-1; the match to TRBD1 covers 8 bases. V was clipped by 3 bases and J by 10 bases; unmatched bases: 4. CDR1 is DFQATT and CDR2 is SNEGSKA in the germline V gene (reference sequence). The CDR3 totals 11 residues. The CDR3 coding sequence is TGCAGTGCTAGGAACACAGGGGGAGCTTTCTTT. Its protein product is CSARNTGGAFF.